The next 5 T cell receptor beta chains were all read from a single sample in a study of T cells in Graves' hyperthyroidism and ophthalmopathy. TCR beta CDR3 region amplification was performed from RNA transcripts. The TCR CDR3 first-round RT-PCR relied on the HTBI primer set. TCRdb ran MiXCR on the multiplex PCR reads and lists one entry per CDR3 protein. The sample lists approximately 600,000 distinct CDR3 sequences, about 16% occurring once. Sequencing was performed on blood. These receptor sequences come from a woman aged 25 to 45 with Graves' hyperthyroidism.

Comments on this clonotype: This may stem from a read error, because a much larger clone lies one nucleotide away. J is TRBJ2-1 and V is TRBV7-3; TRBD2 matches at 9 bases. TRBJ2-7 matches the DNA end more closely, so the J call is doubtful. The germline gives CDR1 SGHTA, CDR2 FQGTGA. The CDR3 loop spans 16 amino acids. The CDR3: CASSFNSGGTYNEQYF. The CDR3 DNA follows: TGTGCCAGCAGCTTTAATAGCGGGGGCACTTACAATGAGCAGTACTTC.

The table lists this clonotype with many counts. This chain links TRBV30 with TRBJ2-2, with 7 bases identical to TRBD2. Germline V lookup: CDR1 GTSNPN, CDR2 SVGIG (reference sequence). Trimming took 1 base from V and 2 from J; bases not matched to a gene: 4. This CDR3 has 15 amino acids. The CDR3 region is CAWSGLAANTGELFF. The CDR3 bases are TGTGCCTGGAGTGGCCTAGCGGCTAACACCGGGGAGCTGTTTTTT.

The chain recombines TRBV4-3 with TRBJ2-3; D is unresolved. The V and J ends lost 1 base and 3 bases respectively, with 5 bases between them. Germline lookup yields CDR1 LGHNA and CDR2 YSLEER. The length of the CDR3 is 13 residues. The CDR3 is CASSQVGTDTQYF. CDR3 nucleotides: TGCGCCAGCAGCCAAGTGGGGACAGATACGCAGTATTTT.

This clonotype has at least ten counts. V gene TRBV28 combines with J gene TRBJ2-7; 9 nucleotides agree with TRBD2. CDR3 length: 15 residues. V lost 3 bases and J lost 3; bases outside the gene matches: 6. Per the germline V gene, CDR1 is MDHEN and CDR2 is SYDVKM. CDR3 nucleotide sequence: TGTGCCAGCAGTTTTAGCGGGGGTCCTTTCTACGAGCAGTACTTC. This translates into CASSFSGGPFYEQYF.

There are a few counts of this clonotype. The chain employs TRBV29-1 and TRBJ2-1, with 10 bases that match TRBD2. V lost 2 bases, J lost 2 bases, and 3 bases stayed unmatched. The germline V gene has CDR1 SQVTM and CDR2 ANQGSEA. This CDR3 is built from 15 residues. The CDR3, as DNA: TGCAGCGTTGAACTAGCGGGAGTCCCCTACAATGAGCAGTTCTTC. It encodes CSVELAGVPYNEQFF.